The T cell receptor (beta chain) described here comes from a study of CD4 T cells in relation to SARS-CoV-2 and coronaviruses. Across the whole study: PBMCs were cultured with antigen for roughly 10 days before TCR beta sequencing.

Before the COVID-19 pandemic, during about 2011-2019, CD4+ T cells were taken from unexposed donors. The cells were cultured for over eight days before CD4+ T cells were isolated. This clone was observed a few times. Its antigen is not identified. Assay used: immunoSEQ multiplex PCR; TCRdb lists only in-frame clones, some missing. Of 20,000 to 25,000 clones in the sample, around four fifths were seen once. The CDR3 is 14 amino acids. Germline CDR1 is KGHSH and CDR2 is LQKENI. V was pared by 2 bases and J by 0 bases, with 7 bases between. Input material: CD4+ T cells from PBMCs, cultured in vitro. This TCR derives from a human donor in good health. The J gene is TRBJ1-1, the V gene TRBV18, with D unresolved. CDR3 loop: CASSPGGLNTEAFF. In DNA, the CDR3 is TGTGCCAGCTCACCAGGAGGGTTGAACACTGAAGCTTTCTTT. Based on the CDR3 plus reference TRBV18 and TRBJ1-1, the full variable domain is NAGVMQNPRHLVRRRGQEARLRCSPMKGHSHVYWYRQLPEEGLKFMVYLQKENIIDESGMPKERFSAEFPKEGPSILRIQQVVRGDSAAYFCASSPGGLNTEAFFGQGTRLTVV.